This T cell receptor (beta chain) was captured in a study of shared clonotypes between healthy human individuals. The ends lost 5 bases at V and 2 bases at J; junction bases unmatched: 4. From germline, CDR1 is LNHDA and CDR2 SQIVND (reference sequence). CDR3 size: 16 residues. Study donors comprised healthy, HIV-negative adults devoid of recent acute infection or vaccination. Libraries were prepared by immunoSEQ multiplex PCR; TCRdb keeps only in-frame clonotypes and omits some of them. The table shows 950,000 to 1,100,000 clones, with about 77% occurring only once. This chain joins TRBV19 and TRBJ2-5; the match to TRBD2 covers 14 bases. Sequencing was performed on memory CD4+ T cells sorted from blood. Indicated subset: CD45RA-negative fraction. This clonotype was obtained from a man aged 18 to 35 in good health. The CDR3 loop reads CASSPGLAGAQETQYF. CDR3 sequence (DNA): TGTGCCAGTAGTCCGGGACTAGCGGGGGCACAAGAGACCCAGTACTTC. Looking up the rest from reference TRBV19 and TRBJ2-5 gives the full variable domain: DGGITQSPKYLFRKEGQNVTLSCEQNLNHDAMYWYRQDPGQGLRLIYYSQIVNDFQKGDIAEGYSVSREKKESFPLTVTSAQKNPTAFYLCASSPGLAGAQETQYFGPGTRLLVL.